What follows are 10 T cell receptor beta chains derived from one specimen sequenced in a study of cytomegalovirus exposure and HLA in healthy donors (dated by TCRdb to the late 2010s). Library method: the immunoSEQ multiplex PCR assay. For the multiplex PCR, a mixture combining 60 forward primers for TCR Vbeta segments and 13 reverse primers for TCR Jbeta segments was used. TCRdb's version of the immuneACCESS table is confined to in-frame rearrangements and falls short of the full clone set. An unresolved V gene accounts for under half of the shortfall where checked; the remainder is of unknown origin. The sample contains roughly 200,000 clones, 70% to 90% of them found a single time. The top ten clones comprise 0.25% to 0.4% of the sample. Sequencing input: PBMCs. The receptor source for this set is a woman aged 25-40 years in good health and CMV-seronegative.

This sequence joins TRBV13 and TRBJ2-7, with a tentative D call TRBD2 (5 bases). Germline assignment: CDR1 PRHDT and CDR2 FYEKMQ (reference sequence). With 7 bases removed from V and 6 bases from J, the gap between germline ends came to 16 bases. This CDR3 has 13 amino acids. The CDR3 region is CASTSREVGEQYF. The CDR3 DNA sequence: TGTGCCAGCACTTCCCGGGAAGTTGGCGAGCAGTACTTC. The full variable domain, its missing parts supplied by reference TRBV13 and TRBJ2-7, is AAGVIQSPRHLIKEKRETATLKCYPIPRHDTVYWYQQGPGQDPQFLISFYEKMQSDKGSIPDRFSAQQFSDYHSELNMSSLELGDSALYFCASTSREVGEQYFGPGTRLTVT.

The rearrangement uses TRBV7-9 and TRBJ2-1; D gene uncertain. This CDR3 is 14 amino acids long. Deletions cut 4 bases from V and 2 bases from J, with 9 bases between. CDR1 is SEHNR and CDR2 is FQNEAQ in the germline V gene (reference sequence). CDR3 region: CASSSAGAYNEQFF. CDR3 nucleotides: TGTGCCAGCAGCTCGGCAGGCGCCTACAATGAGCAGTTCTTC. Combining the CDR3 with reference TRBV7-9 and TRBJ2-1 gives the whole variable domain DTGVSQNPRHKITKRGQNVTFRCDPISEHNRLYWYRQTLGQGPEFLTYFQNEAQLEKSRLLSDRFSAERPKGSFSTLEIQRTEQGDSAMYLCASSSAGAYNEQFFGPGTRLTVL.

The chain employs TRBV6-1 and TRBJ2-3; the match to TRBD2 covers 7 bases. J gave up 0 bases and V 8 bases, and 8 bases lay outside the gene matches. The V gene's germline CDR1 is MNHNS and CDR2 SASEGT. CDR3 length: 15 residues. In DNA form, the CDR3 reads TGTGCCAGCTTCACTAGCGATCCAAGCACAGATACGCAGTATTTT. This gives the protein CASFTSDPSTDTQYF.

The V and J genes are TRBV6-1 and TRBJ2-1, with 7 bases matching TRBD2. The CDR3 has 16 residues. J lost 2 bases, V lost 4 bases, and 8 bases had no gene match. In germline, CDR1 is MNHNS, CDR2 SASEGT. Written as DNA, the CDR3 is TGTGCCAGCAGTGTGTTTGTTGCGGGGGCCTACAATGAGCAGTTCTTC. Translation: CASSVFVAGAYNEQFF.

This chain links TRBV20-1 with TRBJ1-5, with D possibly matching TRBD1 (5 bases). CDR3 length equals 11 residues. The germline V gene encodes CDR1 DFQATT and CDR2 SNEGSKA (reference sequence). The germline V and J ends were trimmed by 6 bases and 9 bases, with 12 bases remaining between them. CDR3 nucleotide sequence: TGCAGTGCGGGCTCGGGGGGGCCCCAGCATTTT. This translates into CSAGSGGPQHF.

The gene calls are TRBV5-1 and TRBJ2-5, with D possibly TRBD1 on 5 matching bases. With the DNA end fitting TRBJ2-7 better, the J assignment may be wrong. The CDR3 covers 13 residues. From germline, CDR1 is SGHRS and CDR2 YFSETQ. CDR3 DNA sequence: TGCGCCAGCAGCTTGGCCAGGGACTACGAGCAGTACTTC. Amino acids: CASSLARDYEQYF.

V and J are TRBV5-4 and TRBJ2-7, with D unclear. Trimming removed 4 bases from V and 3 bases from J, with 8 bases in between. CDR3 length: 12 amino acids. The germline V gene encodes CDR1 SGHNT and CDR2 YYREEE (reference sequence). Written as DNA, the CDR3 is TGTGCCAGCAGCATCCTAAACTACGAGCAGTACTTC. It translates to CASSILNYEQYF.

This chain links TRBV9 with TRBJ2-2; 9 positions agree with TRBD2. Trimming at V came to 6 bases and at J to 3 bases, leaving 9 bases not matched to a gene. Germline V gene lookup returns CDR1 SGDLS and CDR2 YYNGEE. The CDR3 has 16 residues. The chain's CDR3 is CASNEAGGPHTGELFF. In DNA form, the CDR3 reads TGTGCCAGCAACGAAGCGGGAGGCCCCCACACCGGGGAGCTGTTTTTT. Variable domain in full (rest from reference TRBV9 and TRBJ2-2): DSGVTQTPKHLITATGQRVTLRCSPRSGDLSVYWYQQSLDQGLQFLIQYYNGEERAKGNILERFSAQQFPDLHSELNLSSLELGDSALYFCASNEAGGPHTGELFFGEGSRLTVL.

The J gene is TRBJ2-5, the V gene TRBV5-4, with no clear D. Germline CDR1 is SGHNT and CDR2 is YYREEE (reference sequence). V was cut by 4 bases and J by 9 bases, with 10 bases left in between. The CDR3 spans 11 residues. CDR3: CASSPYQAQYF. The CDR3 bases are TGTGCCAGCAGCCCCTACCAAGCCCAGTACTTC.

This clone has just one count. The rearrangement links TRBV6-1 to TRBJ2-2, with 9 bases that match TRBD2. V dropped 0 bases and J dropped 11; count of bases not matched to a gene: 4. The CDR3 loop spans 14 amino acids. CDR1 is MNHNS and CDR2 is SASEGT in the germline V gene. CDR3: CASSEAREGRELFF. The CDR3 nucleotides are TGTGCCAGCAGTGAAGCGCGGGAGGGACGAGAGCTGTTTTTT.